This T cell receptor beta chain came from a study of blood T cell repertoires in COVID-19. Study details: The United States, Italy and Spain supplied acute and convalescent COVID-19 samples. PBMCs, B-cell-depleted T cells, or T cells provided the cDNA or gDNA that made up the material.

CDR1 is SEHNR, CDR2 FQNEAQ, per germline (reference sequence). This CDR3 is 14 amino acids long. V gave up 3 bases and J gave up 9 bases, with 12 bases separating them. The method was immunoSEQ multiplex PCR; TCRdb's version includes in-frame clones alone and lacks a portion of them. Among fewer than 90,000 clones listed, 87% were seen once. The clonotype was recovered from a male donor with acute or convalescent COVID-19. Sequenced input: peripheral blood. This chain connects TRBV7-9 to TRBJ1-6; tentatively, D is TRBD1 (6 bases). The CDR3 reads CASSLGGPRSPLHF. CDR3 bases: TGTGCCAGCAGCTTGGGGGGGCCCCGTTCACCCCTCCACTTT.